The 27 T cell receptor beta chains in this list originate from one sample, sequenced in a study of post-analysis software for immune sequencing data. The study's findings and limits: Relative to controls, patients had several TRBV segments at higher frequency, with TRBV5-6, TRBV5-1 and TRBV20-1 among these.

The antigens these receptors bind are not known. Unique molecular identifiers featured in each of the TCR beta cDNA libraries. TCRdb independently ran MiXCR on the PCR reads; one entry per CDR3 protein. The table records around 710,000 distinct CDR3 sequences, 46% of them present only once. Sequences were obtained from blood. All receptors come from a girl between 5 and 17 years old with multiple sclerosis.

This clonotype was detected a few times. This chain uses TRBV5-1 with TRBJ2-3; D ambiguous. V was clipped by 2 bases and J by 3 bases, with 13 bases between them. The germline gives CDR1 SGHRS, CDR2 YFSETQ. CDR3 length: 15 amino acids. This CDR3 is CASSLRAMGTDTQYF. CDR3 nucleotide sequence: TGCGCCAGCAGCTTACGAGCAATGGGAACAGATACGCAGTATTTT.

This clonotype was observed a few times. The rearrangement links TRBV7-2 to TRBJ2-5; 7 nucleotides agree with TRBD1. CDR3 size: 15 residues. Germline values: CDR1 SGHTA, CDR2 FQGNSA. V dropped 0 bases and J dropped 5; count of bases not matched to a gene: 6. This chain's CDR3 is CASSLAPRGPETQYF. The CDR3 coding sequence is TGTGCCAGCAGCTTAGCGCCAAGGGGGCCGGAGACCCAGTACTTC. Looking up the rest from reference TRBV7-2 and TRBJ2-5 gives the full variable domain: GAGVSQSPSNKVTEKGKDVELRCDPISGHTALYWYRQSLGQGLEFLIYFQGNSAPDKSGLPSDRFSAERTGGSVSTLTIQRTQQEDSAVYLCASSLAPRGPETQYFGPGTRLLVL.

The gene calls are TRBV9 and TRBJ2-3; tentatively, D is TRBD2 (7 bases). This CDR3 is 16 amino acids long. The V gene's germline CDR1 is SGDLS and CDR2 YYNGEE. The V and J ends lost 3 bases and 4 bases respectively, with 18 bases between them. CDR3 in DNA: TGTGCCAGCAGCGCCGGGGGGCGGCGCCCCTCAGATACGCAGTATTTT. This gives the protein CASSAGGRRPSDTQYF. Together with reference TRBV9 and TRBJ2-3, the CDR3 gives the full variable domain: DSGVTQTPKHLITATGQRVTLRCSPRSGDLSVYWYQQSLDQGLQFLIQYYNGEERAKGNILERFSAQQFPDLHSELNLSSLELGDSALYFCASSAGGRRPSDTQYFGPGTRLTVL.

This clonotype has more than one count but fewer than ten. The V and J genes are TRBV6-5 and TRBJ2-7; D call uncertain. The CDR3 sequence is 11 residues long. V was shortened by 8 bases and J by 4 bases, with 9 bases between the two germline ends. CDR1 and CDR2 from the germline V gene are MNHEY and SVGAGI. Here the CDR3 DNA reads TGTGCCAGCCAGAACGGGTACGAGCAGTACTTC. Protein product: CASQNGYEQYF.

The rearrangement links TRBV29-1 to TRBJ2-3; TRBD2 matches 7 bases. This CDR3 has 14 amino acids. V gave up 2 bases and J gave up 6 bases; unmatched junction bases: 8. Germline CDR1 is SQVTM and CDR2 is ANQGSEA. In nucleotides, the CDR3 is TGCAGCGTTGAAATGGCGGGAGTCGTGGATACGCAGTATTTT. This sequence encodes CSVEMAGVVDTQYF.

The CDR3 sequence is CASRPGQAQETQYF. CDR3 DNA sequence: TGTGCCAGCAGACCCGGACAGGCTCAAGAGACCCAGTACTTC. The chain links TRBV6-6 to TRBJ2-5; 7 nucleotides match TRBD1. CDR1 and CDR2 from the germline V gene are MNHNY and SVGAGI (reference sequence). The CDR3 consists of 14 residues. The V and J ends lost 6 bases and 2 bases, in that order; junction bases with no gene match: 6.

The chain has TRBV9 and TRBJ2-1; 7 nucleotides match TRBD1. CDR3 length: 17 amino acids. V lost 2 bases to trimming and J lost 1 base; unmatched junction nucleotides: 9. Germline values: CDR1 SGDLS, CDR2 YYNGEE. The CDR3 nucleotides are TGTGCCAGCAGCGTCCCGGACAGGCCCGTGTCCTACAATGAGCAGTTCTTC. Translating gives CASSVPDRPVSYNEQFF.

This clonotype was observed many times. The chain combines TRBV7-2 with TRBJ2-3; D may be TRBD2 (6 bases). Germline assignment: CDR1 SGHTA and CDR2 FQGNSA. V dropped 5 bases and J dropped 4 bases, with 19 bases sitting between them. The CDR3 is made up of 16 amino acids. DNA of the CDR3: TGTGCCAGCAGCCCCAGACTAGTCTCTCTGTCAGATACGCAGTATTTT. Residues: CASSPRLVSLSDTQYF.

The J gene is TRBJ2-5, the V gene TRBV5-1, with 8 bases aligning to TRBD2. Trimming removed 3 bases from V and 5 bases from J; junction bases left unmatched: 12. Germline CDR1 SGHRS, CDR2 YFSETQ. The CDR3 spans 16 residues. Here the CDR3 reads CASSYVSGIGPETQYF. Written as DNA, the CDR3 is TGCGCCAGCAGCTACGTTAGCGGGATCGGGCCGGAGACCCAGTACTTC.

The J gene is TRBJ2-7, the V gene TRBV27, with TRBD1 as a possible D gene (6 bases). V lost 9 bases to trimming and J lost 2 bases, with 14 bases between them. This CDR3 is built from 13 residues. CDR1 MNHEY and CDR2 SMNVEV come from the germline V gene (reference sequence). The CDR3 protein is CASGPRTAYEQYF. The CDR3 nucleotides are TGTGCCAGTGGGCCCCGGACAGCCTACGAGCAGTACTTC.

Worth noting for this clonotype: One base away lies a much larger clone, so this may be a sequencing read error. The chain has TRBV6-6 and TRBJ2-1, with 13 bases fitting TRBD2. This CDR3 comprises 15 residues. V trimming: 6 bases; J trimming: 5 bases; junction bases outside the gene matches: 4. Germline assignment: CDR1 MNHNY and CDR2 SVGAGI (reference sequence). In nucleotides, the CDR3 is TGTGCCAGCAGCCAGACTAGCGGGAGGAACAATGAGCAGTTCTTC. It specifies CASSQTSGRNNEQFF.

The gene calls are TRBV15 and TRBJ1-4; D unclear. This CDR3 has 12 amino acids. V lost 5 bases and J 13 bases, leaving 14 bases between the germline ends. From germline, CDR1 is LNHNV and CDR2 YYDKDF (reference sequence). As DNA, the CDR3 is TGTGCCACCAGCTTCGACGGGGAACGACTGTTTTTT. Residues: CATSFDGERLFF.

The chain is built from TRBV15 and TRBJ2-7, with no clear D. Germline assignment: CDR1 LNHNV and CDR2 YYDKDF (reference sequence). Trimming left V 0 bases short and J 0 bases short, with 9 bases between. This CDR3 has 15 amino acids. DNA of the CDR3: TGTGCCACCAGCAGAGATCACAGTAGCTCCTACGAGCAGTACTTC. Translating it yields CATSRDHSSSYEQYF.

CDR3 sequence (DNA): TGTGCCAGCAGTGGGGGGCCGGGACTAGTAAAGTACGAGCAGTACTTC. This sequence encodes CASSGGPGLVKYEQYF. The V gene is TRBV28, the J gene TRBJ2-5; 8 positions agree with TRBD2. The closer fit of TRBJ2-7 to the DNA end suggests the J call may be wrong. The CDR3 consists of 16 residues. Germline V gives CDR1 MDHEN, CDR2 SYDVKM.

The chain is built from TRBV29-1 and TRBJ2-4; TRBD1 matches at 9 bases. This CDR3 has 18 residues. V lost 6 bases to trimming and J lost 0 bases; unmatched junction nucleotides: 15. CDR1 is SQVTM and CDR2 is ANQGSEA in the germline V gene. The CDR3 here is CSVTLGTGWNLAKNIQYF. The CDR3 coding sequence is TGCAGCGTCACCTTAGGGACAGGGTGGAATTTAGCCAAAAACATTCAGTACTTC.

A few counts support this clonotype. V is TRBV4-1 and J is TRBJ2-7; D might be TRBD2 (6 bases). Germline V CDR1 and CDR2: MGHRA, YSYEKL. The CDR3 spans 15 residues. Trimming removed 0 bases from V and 3 bases from J, with 12 bases in between. CDR3 sequence: CASSQDVGGYYEQYF. The CDR3 coding sequence is TGCGCCAGCAGCCAAGATGTGGGAGGATACTACGAGCAGTACTTC.

The genes are TRBV4-3 and TRBJ2-1; 9 nucleotides align to TRBD2. The V gene's germline CDR1 is LGHNA and CDR2 YSLEER. The CDR3 length is 16 residues. V shed 0 bases and J 3 bases; nucleotides not matched to a gene: 3. The CDR3 DNA follows: TGCGCCAGCAGCCAAGATCAGACTAGCGGCTACAATGAGCAGTTCTTC. Translation gives CASSQDQTSGYNEQFF.

The CDR3 DNA sequence: TGTGCCAGCAGCGTCCTAGCGGGGGGGGGTGAGCAGTTCTTC. Translated, it gives CASSVLAGGGEQFF. The rearrangement links TRBV7-2 to TRBJ2-1; 12 bases match TRBD2. Germline CDR1 is SGHTA and CDR2 is FQGNSA. V shed 5 bases, J shed 9 bases, and the junction held 5 bases outside the gene matches. The CDR3 is 14 amino acids.

The CDR3 DNA is TGCAGTGCTAGGGGGTCCAGGGGTCTCTATAATTCACCCCTCCACTTT. This codes for CSARGSRGLYNSPLHF. The rearrangement uses TRBV20-1 and TRBJ1-6, with a weak D call TRBD1 (6 bases). The V gene's germline CDR1 is DFQATT and CDR2 SNEGSKA (reference sequence). V was clipped by 3 bases and J by 3 bases, with 15 bases between them. This CDR3 is built from 16 residues.

The chain combines TRBV25-1 with TRBJ1-1; a weak D match, TRBD1 (5 bases). The CDR3 extends over 15 amino acids. CDR1 and CDR2 from the germline V gene are MGHDK and SYGVNS. V was cut by 5 bases and J by 5 bases, with 18 bases left in between. The CDR3 DNA follows: TGTGCCAGCAGTTTCTCCGACCGGGGGGTTACTGAAGCTTTCTTT. Its translation is CASSFSDRGVTEAFF.

The rearrangement uses TRBV9 and TRBJ2-5; D may be TRBD2 (6 bases). The germline V gene encodes CDR1 SGDLS and CDR2 YYNGEE. This CDR3 has 16 residues. Trimming pared 3 bases from V and 2 bases from J, leaving 17 bases between. CDR3 sequence (DNA): TGTGCCAGCAGCGGCTCGGGACTCAGCGGACAAGAGACCCAGTACTTC. Translation gives CASSGSGLSGQETQYF.

The V gene is TRBV3-1, the J gene TRBJ2-7; TRBD1 might be the D (5 bases). Matching the DNA end better, TRBJ2-5 makes the J call doubtful. Germline assignment: CDR1 LGHDT and CDR2 YNNKEL (reference sequence). The CDR3 spans 13 residues. CDR3 nucleotides: TGTGCCAGCAGCCACCGACAGCGAGAGACCCAGTACTTC. The encoded protein is CASSHRQRETQYF.

The chain couples TRBV28 to TRBJ2-5; 10 bases fit TRBD2. V was pared by 4 bases and J by 5 bases, with 7 bases of the junction left unmatched. Germline loops: CDR1 MDHEN, CDR2 SYDVKM. The CDR3 is 15 amino acids. In nucleotides, the CDR3 is TGTGCCAGCAGTTCTAGGACTAGCGGACTGGAGACCCAGTACTTC. Translation gives CASSSRTSGLETQYF.

This clonotype was found a few times. The chain has TRBV9 and TRBJ2-5; tentatively, D is TRBD1 (6 bases). Germline CDR1 and CDR2: SGDLS and YYNGEE. Trimming pared 4 bases from V and 1 base from J, leaving 14 bases between. The length of the CDR3 is 15 residues. CDR3 in DNA: TGTGCCAGCAGCCCCTCGACAGGTGGCCAAGAGACCCAGTACTTC. Encoded protein: CASSPSTGGQETQYF.

There are a few counts of this clonotype. This chain joins TRBV29-1 and TRBJ2-3; no reliable D call. The CDR3 length is 13 residues. The V gene lost 4 bases and the J gene lost 0 bases, with 8 bases spanning the gap. In germline, CDR1 is SQVTM, CDR2 ANQGSEA. This CDR3 is CSVALDSTDTQYF. DNA for the CDR3: TGCAGCGTTGCATTGGACAGCACAGATACGCAGTATTTT.

This rearrangement joins TRBV5-1 to TRBJ2-1, with 8 positions matching TRBD2. CDR3 length: 16 residues. Germline values: CDR1 SGHRS, CDR2 YFSETQ. The trim removed 2 bases at V and 0 bases at J, leaving 4 bases unmatched. In DNA form, the CDR3 reads TGCGCCAGCAGCTTCGGACTAGCTCCCTCCTACAATGAGCAGTTCTTC. This encodes CASSFGLAPSYNEQFF.

The chain joins TRBV10-2 to TRBJ2-1, with 7 nucleotides matching TRBD2. The V gene's germline CDR1 is WSHSY and CDR2 SAAADI. Trimming at V came to 5 bases and at J to 8 bases, leaving 3 bases not matched to a gene. This CDR3 spans 12 amino acids. CDR3 residues: CASSQLAYEQFF. The DNA of the CDR3 is TGCGCCAGCAGTCAACTAGCGTATGAGCAGTTCTTC.